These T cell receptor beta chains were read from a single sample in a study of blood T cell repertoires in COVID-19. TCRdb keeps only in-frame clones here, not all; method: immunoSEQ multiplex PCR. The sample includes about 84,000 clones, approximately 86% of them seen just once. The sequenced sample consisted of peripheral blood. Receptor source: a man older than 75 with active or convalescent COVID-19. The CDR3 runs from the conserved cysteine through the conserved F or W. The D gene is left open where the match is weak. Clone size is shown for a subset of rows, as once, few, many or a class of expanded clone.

CDR3aa: CSGVTGDSYNEQFF
CDR3nt: TGCAGCGGTGTGACAGGGGACTCCTACAATGAGCAGTTCTTC
abundance: NA
v_gene: TRBV29-1
d_gene: TRBD1
j_gene: TRBJ2-1

CDR3aa: CASSPGQNYGYTF
CDR3nt: TGTGCCAGCAGCCCAGGACAGAACTATGGCTACACCTTC
abundance: NA
v_gene: TRBV28
d_gene: NA
j_gene: TRBJ1-2

CDR3aa: CASSQEGSAGTSEPYEQYF
CDR3nt: TGCGCCAGCAGCCAAGAGGGATCTGCGGGGACTAGCGAACCCTACGAGCAGTACTTC
abundance: NA
v_gene: TRBV4-1
d_gene: TRBD2
j_gene: TRBJ2-7

CDR3aa: CSVTTSGRALSYEQYF
CDR3nt: TGCAGCGTTACAACTAGCGGGAGGGCCCTCTCCTACGAGCAGTACTTC
abundance: NA
v_gene: TRBV29-1
d_gene: TRBD2
j_gene: TRBJ2-7

CDR3aa: CASSATGQGIATFF
CDR3nt: TGTGCCAGCAGTGCTACGGGACAGGGAATTGCGACTTTCTTT
abundance: NA
v_gene: TRBV27
d_gene: TRBD1
j_gene: TRBJ1-1

CDR3aa: CASSLVDRENYGYTF
CDR3nt: TGTGCCAGCAGCTTGGTTGACAGGGAAAACTATGGCTACACCTTC
abundance: NA
v_gene: TRBV5-4
d_gene: TRBD1
j_gene: TRBJ1-2

CDR3aa: CASSLGQGASKNIQYF
CDR3nt: TGTGCCAGCAGCTTAGGACAGGGGGCATCCAAAAACATTCAGTACTTC
abundance: NA
v_gene: TRBV11-1
d_gene: TRBD1
j_gene: TRBJ2-4

CDR3aa: CASSDSGQGMGYTF
CDR3nt: TGCGCCAGCAGTGATTCTGGGCAGGGTATGGGCTACACCTTC
abundance: NA
v_gene: TRBV10-2
d_gene: NA
j_gene: TRBJ1-2

CDR3aa: CASSWTGPETQYF
CDR3nt: TGTGCCAGCTCGTGGACAGGACCGGAGACCCAGTACTTC
abundance: NA
v_gene: TRBV25-1
d_gene: TRBD1
j_gene: TRBJ2-5

CDR3aa: CASSQLSMTGGGEKLFF
CDR3nt: TGCGCCAGCAGCCAACTCTCCATGACAGGCGGGGGGGAAAAACTGTTTTTT
abundance: NA
v_gene: TRBV4-3
d_gene: NA
j_gene: TRBJ1-4

CDR3aa: CASSYSGGSYEQYF
CDR3nt: TGTGCCAGCAGTTACTCCGGCGGGTCCTACGAGCAGTACTTC
abundance: NA
v_gene: TRBV6-5
d_gene: NA
j_gene: TRBJ2-7

CDR3aa: CASRGVGSGNTIYF
CDR3nt: TGTGCCAGCCGAGGTGTCGGCTCTGGAAACACCATATATTTT
abundance: NA
v_gene: TRBV5-6
d_gene: NA
j_gene: TRBJ1-3

CDR3aa: CASSPGQGYSPLHF
CDR3nt: TGTGCCAGCAGCCCGGGACAGGGGTATTCACCCCTCCACTTT
abundance: NA
v_gene: TRBV5-6
d_gene: TRBD1
j_gene: TRBJ1-6

CDR3aa: CASSSGTPNEQFF
CDR3nt: TGTGCCAGCAGTTCCGGGACACCCAATGAGCAGTTCTTC
abundance: NA
v_gene: TRBV6-5
d_gene: NA
j_gene: TRBJ2-1

CDR3aa: CSASIYGRSGTSGRALSDEQYF
CDR3nt: TGCAGTGCTAGTATATACGGGAGAAGCGGGACTAGCGGGAGGGCCCTCAGCGACGAGCAGTACTTC
abundance: NA
v_gene: TRBV20-1
d_gene: TRBD2
j_gene: TRBJ2-7

CDR3aa: CASSIDTGSRYEQYF
CDR3nt: TGTGCCAGTAGTATAGACACCGGGAGCCGCTACGAGCAGTACTTC
abundance: NA
v_gene: TRBV19
d_gene: NA
j_gene: TRBJ2-7

CDR3aa: CASSLNRDIETFF
CDR3nt: TGTGCCAGCAGCTTGAACAGGGATATTGAGACTTTCTTT
abundance: NA
v_gene: TRBV5-5
d_gene: NA
j_gene: TRBJ1-1

CDR3aa: CASSAVTGAREQFF
CDR3nt: TGCGCCAGCAGCGCCGTTACGGGAGCACGGGAGCAGTTCTTC
abundance: NA
v_gene: TRBV5-1
d_gene: NA
j_gene: TRBJ2-1

CDR3aa: CASSPGQIYSNQPQHF
CDR3nt: TGTGCCAGCAGCCCTGGACAGATTTATAGCAATCAGCCCCAGCATTTT
abundance: once
v_gene: TRBV7-2
d_gene: NA
j_gene: TRBJ1-5

CDR3aa: CASRLAGPNTGELFF
CDR3nt: TGTGCCAGCAGATTAGCGGGCCCGAACACCGGGGAGCTGTTTTTT
abundance: once
v_gene: TRBV27
d_gene: TRBD2
j_gene: TRBJ2-2

CDR3aa: CASSYSIRGRYNEQFF
CDR3nt: TGTGCCAGCAGTTACTCGATACGGGGAAGATACAATGAGCAGTTCTTC
abundance: NA
v_gene: TRBV6-5
d_gene: NA
j_gene: TRBJ2-1

CDR3aa: CASSQGRGRSDTQYF
CDR3nt: TGTGCCAGCAGCCAAGGACGGGGGAGGTCAGATACGCAGTATTTT
abundance: NA
v_gene: TRBV14
d_gene: NA
j_gene: TRBJ2-3

CDR3aa: CASSQGQLTNYGYTF
CDR3nt: TGTGCCAGCAGCCAAGGACAACTTACTAACTATGGCTACACCTTC
abundance: NA
v_gene: TRBV3-1/TRBV3-2
d_gene: NA
j_gene: TRBJ1-2

CDR3aa: CASSHDRVSNQPQHF
CDR3nt: TGTGCCAGCAGTCACGACAGAGTTAGCAATCAGCCCCAGCATTTT
abundance: NA
v_gene: TRBV6-5
d_gene: NA
j_gene: TRBJ1-5

CDR3aa: CASSAELGYTF
CDR3nt: TGTGCCAGCAGTGCCGAGCTCGGCTACACCTTC
abundance: once
v_gene: TRBV28
d_gene: NA
j_gene: TRBJ1-2

CDR3aa: CASSPTTANEKLFF
CDR3nt: TGTGCCAGCAGCCCTACGACAGCGAATGAAAAACTGTTTTTT
abundance: once
v_gene: TRBV7-2
d_gene: NA
j_gene: TRBJ1-4

CDR3aa: CASSLGPSVPTEAFF
CDR3nt: TGCGCCAGCAGCTTGGGTCCGAGCGTACCCACTGAAGCTTTCTTT
abundance: NA
v_gene: TRBV5-1
d_gene: NA
j_gene: TRBJ1-1

CDR3aa: CASSSTGREKLFF
CDR3nt: TGTGCCAGTAGCTCGACAGGTAGAGAAAAACTGTTTTTT
abundance: NA
v_gene: TRBV19
d_gene: NA
j_gene: TRBJ1-4

CDR3aa: CASSQGRQHTNYGYTF
CDR3nt: TGTGCCAGCTCACAGGGAAGACAGCACACTAACTATGGCTACACCTTC
abundance: NA
v_gene: TRBV18
d_gene: NA
j_gene: TRBJ1-2

CDR3aa: CASSVTHSTSGRWTDTQYF
CDR3nt: TGTGCCAGCAGTGTAACCCACTCCACTAGCGGGAGATGGACAGATACGCAGTATTTT
abundance: NA
v_gene: TRBV6-1
d_gene: TRBD2
j_gene: TRBJ2-3

CDR3aa: CASSGGIVDNYGYTF
CDR3nt: TGTGCCAGCAGCGGAGGAATCGTGGATAACTATGGCTACACCTTC
abundance: NA
v_gene: TRBV9
d_gene: NA
j_gene: TRBJ1-2

CDR3aa: CASSGNRGNYGYTF
CDR3nt: TGTGCCAGCAGCGGAAACAGGGGGAACTATGGCTACACCTTC
abundance: NA
v_gene: TRBV9
d_gene: TRBD1
j_gene: TRBJ1-2

CDR3aa: CASSASDRDRGRVGTEAFF
CDR3nt: TGTGCCAGCAGCGCGTCGGACAGGGACAGGGGGCGCGTGGGAACTGAAGCTTTCTTT
abundance: NA
v_gene: TRBV21-1
d_gene: NA
j_gene: TRBJ1-1

CDR3aa: CASSFQGVGDEQYF
CDR3nt: TGTGCCAGCAGCTTCCAGGGGGTAGGGGACGAGCAGTACTTC
abundance: NA
v_gene: TRBV7-9
d_gene: TRBD1
j_gene: TRBJ2-7

CDR3aa: CASSYPELASEQFF
CDR3nt: TGTGCCAGCAGTTACCCCGAACTAGCTAGTGAGCAGTTCTTC
abundance: NA
v_gene: TRBV6-6
d_gene: NA
j_gene: TRBJ2-1